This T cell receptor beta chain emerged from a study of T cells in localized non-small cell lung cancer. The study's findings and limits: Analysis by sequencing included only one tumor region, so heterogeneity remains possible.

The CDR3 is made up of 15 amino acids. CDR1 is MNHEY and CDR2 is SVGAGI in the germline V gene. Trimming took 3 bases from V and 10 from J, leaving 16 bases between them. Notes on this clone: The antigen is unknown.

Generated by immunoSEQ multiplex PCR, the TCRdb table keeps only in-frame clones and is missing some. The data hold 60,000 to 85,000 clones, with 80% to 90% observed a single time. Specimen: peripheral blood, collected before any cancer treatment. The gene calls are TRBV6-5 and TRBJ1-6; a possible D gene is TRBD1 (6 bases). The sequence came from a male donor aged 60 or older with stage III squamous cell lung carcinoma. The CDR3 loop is CASSYLQGSRSPLHF. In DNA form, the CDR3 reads TGTGCCAGCAGTTATCTACAGGGATCTAGATCACCCCTCCACTTT.